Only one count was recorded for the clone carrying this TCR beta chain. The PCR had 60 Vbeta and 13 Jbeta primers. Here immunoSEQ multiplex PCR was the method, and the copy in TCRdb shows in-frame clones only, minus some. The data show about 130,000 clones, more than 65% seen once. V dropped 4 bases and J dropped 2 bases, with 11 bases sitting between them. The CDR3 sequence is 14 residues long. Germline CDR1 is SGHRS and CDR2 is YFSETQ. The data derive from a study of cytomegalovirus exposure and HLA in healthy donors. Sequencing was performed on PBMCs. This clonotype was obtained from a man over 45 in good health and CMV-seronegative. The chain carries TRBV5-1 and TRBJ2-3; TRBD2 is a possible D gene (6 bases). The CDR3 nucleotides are TGCGCCAGCAGCCTCGAGGACTACACAGATACGCAGTATTTT. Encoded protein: CASSLEDYTDTQYF.